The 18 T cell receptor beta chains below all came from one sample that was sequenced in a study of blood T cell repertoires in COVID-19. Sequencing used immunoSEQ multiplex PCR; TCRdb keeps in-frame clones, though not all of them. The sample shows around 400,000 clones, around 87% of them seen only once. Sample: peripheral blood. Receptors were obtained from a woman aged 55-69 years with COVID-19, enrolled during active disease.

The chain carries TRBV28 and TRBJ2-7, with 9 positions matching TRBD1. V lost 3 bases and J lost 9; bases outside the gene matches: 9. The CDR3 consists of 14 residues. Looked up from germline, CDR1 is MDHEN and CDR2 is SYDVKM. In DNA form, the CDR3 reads TGTGCCAGCAGTTTTACCGGGACAGGGAGCGGGCAGTACTTC. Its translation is CASSFTGTGSGQYF.

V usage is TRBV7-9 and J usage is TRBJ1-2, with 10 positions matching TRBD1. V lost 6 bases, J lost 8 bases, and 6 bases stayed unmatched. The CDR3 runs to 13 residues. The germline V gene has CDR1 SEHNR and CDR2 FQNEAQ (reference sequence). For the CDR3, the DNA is TGTGCCAGCAGAATGGACAGGGGGGACGGCTACACCTTC. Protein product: CASRMDRGDGYTF.

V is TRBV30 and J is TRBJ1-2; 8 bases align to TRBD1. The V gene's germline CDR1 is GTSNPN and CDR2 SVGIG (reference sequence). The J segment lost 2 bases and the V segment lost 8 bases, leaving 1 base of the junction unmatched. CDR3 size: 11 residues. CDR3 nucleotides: TGTGCCCGGACAGGGAACTATGGCTACACCTTC. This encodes CARTGNYGYTF.

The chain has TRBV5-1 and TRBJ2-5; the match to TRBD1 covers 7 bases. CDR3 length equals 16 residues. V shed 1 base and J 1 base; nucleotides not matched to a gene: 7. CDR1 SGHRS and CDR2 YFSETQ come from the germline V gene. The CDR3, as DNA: TGCGCCAGCAGCTTGTTTGGGACAGCGTCCCAAGAGACCCAGTACTTC. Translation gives CASSLFGTASQETQYF.

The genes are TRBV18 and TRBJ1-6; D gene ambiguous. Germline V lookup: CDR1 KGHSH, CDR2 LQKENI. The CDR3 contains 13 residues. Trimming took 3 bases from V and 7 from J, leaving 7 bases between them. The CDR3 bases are TGTGCCAGCTCACCCTCGGAGAATTCACCCCTCCACTTT. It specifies CASSPSENSPLHF.

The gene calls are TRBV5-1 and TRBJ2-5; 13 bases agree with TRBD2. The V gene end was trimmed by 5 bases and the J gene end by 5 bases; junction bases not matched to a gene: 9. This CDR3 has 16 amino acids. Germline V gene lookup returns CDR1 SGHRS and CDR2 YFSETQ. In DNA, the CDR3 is TGCGCCAGCAGGATTACCGGGACTAGCGGGATTGAGACCCAGTACTTC. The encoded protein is CASRITGTSGIETQYF.

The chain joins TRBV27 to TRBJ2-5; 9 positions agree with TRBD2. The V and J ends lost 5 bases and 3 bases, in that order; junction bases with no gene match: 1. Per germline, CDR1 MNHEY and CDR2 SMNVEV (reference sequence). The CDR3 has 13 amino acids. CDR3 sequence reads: CASSRLAEETQYF. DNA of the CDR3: TGTGCCAGCAGTCGACTAGCGGAAGAGACCCAGTACTTC.

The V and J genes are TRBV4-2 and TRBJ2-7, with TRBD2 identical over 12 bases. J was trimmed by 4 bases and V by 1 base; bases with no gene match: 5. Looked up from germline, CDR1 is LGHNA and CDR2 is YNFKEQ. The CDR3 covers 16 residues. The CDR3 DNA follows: TGTGCCAGCAGCCAAGTACTAGCGGGGGGAATATACGAGCAGTACTTC. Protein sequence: CASSQVLAGGIYEQYF.

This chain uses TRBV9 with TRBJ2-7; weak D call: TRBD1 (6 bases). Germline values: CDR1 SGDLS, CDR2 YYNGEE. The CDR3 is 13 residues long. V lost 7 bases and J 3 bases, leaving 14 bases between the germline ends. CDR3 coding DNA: TGTGCCAGCGGGCGACAGGATCACTACGAGCAGTACTTC. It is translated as CASGRQDHYEQYF. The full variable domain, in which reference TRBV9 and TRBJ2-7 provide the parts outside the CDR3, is DSGVTQTPKHLITATGQRVTLRCSPRSGDLSVYWYQQSLDQGLQFLIQYYNGEERAKGNILERFSAQQFPDLHSELNLSSLELGDSALYFCASGRQDHYEQYFGPGTRLTVT.

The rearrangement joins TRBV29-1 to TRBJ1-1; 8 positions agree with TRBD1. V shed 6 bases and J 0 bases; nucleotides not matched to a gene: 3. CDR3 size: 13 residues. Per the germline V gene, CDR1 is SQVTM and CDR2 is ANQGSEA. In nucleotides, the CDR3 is TGCAGCGTGAACAGGGGGATGAACACTGAAGCTTTCTTT. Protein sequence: CSVNRGMNTEAFF.

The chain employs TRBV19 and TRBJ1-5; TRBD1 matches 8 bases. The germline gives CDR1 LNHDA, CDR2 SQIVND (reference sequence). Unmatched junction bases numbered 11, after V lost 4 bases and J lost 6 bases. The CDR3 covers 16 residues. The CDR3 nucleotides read TGTGCCAGTAGTAGAGGCTCTCCAGGGGGCACTCAGCCCCAGCATTTT. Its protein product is CASSRGSPGGTQPQHF.

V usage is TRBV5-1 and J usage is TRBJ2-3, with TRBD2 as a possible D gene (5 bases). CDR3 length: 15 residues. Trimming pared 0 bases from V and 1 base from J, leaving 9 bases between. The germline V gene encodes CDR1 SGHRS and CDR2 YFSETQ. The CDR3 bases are TGCGCCAGCAGCTTGGGAGGGCCTCGCACAGATACGCAGTATTTT. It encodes CASSLGGPRTDTQYF.

For the CDR3, the DNA is TGTGCCAGCAGTTATGACAGAAATTCACCCCTCCACTTT. Protein: CASSYDRNSPLHF. V usage is TRBV2 and J usage is TRBJ1-6; possible D gene TRBD1, 5 bases. The germline V gene encodes CDR1 SNHLY and CDR2 FYNNEI. Trimming shortened V by 5 bases and J by 7 bases, and 9 bases separated the two germline ends. This CDR3 region has 13 residues. Drawing the rest from reference TRBV2 and TRBJ1-6, the complete variable domain is EPEVTQTPSHQVTQMGQEVILRCVPISNHLYFYWYRQILGQKVEFLVSFYNNEISEKSEIFDDQFSVERPDGSNFTLKIRSTKLEDSAMYFCASSYDRNSPLHFGNGTRLTVT.

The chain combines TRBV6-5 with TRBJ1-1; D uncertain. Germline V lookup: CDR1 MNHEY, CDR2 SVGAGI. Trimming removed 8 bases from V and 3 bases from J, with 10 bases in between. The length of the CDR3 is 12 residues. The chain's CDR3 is CASGEEYTEAFF. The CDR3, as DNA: TGTGCCAGCGGGGAGGAGTACACTGAAGCTTTCTTT.

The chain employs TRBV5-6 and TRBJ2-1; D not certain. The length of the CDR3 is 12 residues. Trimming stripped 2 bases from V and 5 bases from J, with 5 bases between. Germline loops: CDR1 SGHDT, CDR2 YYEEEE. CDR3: CASSFLNNEQFF. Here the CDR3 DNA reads TGTGCCAGCAGCTTTCTAAACAATGAGCAGTTCTTC.

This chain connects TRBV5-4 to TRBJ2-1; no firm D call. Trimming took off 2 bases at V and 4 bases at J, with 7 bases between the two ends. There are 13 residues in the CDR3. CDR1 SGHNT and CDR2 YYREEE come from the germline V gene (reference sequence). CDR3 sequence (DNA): TGTGCCAGCAGCTTTACAGAATACAATGAGCAGTTCTTC. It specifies CASSFTEYNEQFF.

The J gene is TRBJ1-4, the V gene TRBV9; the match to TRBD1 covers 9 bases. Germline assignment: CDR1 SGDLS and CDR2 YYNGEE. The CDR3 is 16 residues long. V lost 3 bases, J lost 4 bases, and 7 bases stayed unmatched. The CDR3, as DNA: TGTGCCAGCAGCGCTGAACCGGGACAGGGTAATGAAAAACTGTTTTTT. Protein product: CASSAEPGQGNEKLFF.

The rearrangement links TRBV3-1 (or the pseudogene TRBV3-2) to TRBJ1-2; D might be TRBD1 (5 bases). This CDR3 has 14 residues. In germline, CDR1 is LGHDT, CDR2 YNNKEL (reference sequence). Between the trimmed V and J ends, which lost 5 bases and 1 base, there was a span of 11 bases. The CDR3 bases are TGTGCCAGCAGCAGGCCCGGGGGTAACTATGGCTACACCTTC. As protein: CASSRPGGNYGYTF.